The 22 T cell receptor beta chains below come from one sample, sequenced in a study of blood T cell repertoires in COVID-19. TCRdb's copy holds only in-frame clones and misses some; the assay was immunoSEQ multiplex PCR. The sample holds about 63,000 clones, about 81% seen once. Material: peripheral blood. The receptors were gathered from a human donor in a cohort sampled during active COVID-19.

The rearrangement joins TRBV6-2 or TRBV6-3 to TRBJ2-3, with TRBD2 identical over 9 bases. Germline CDR1 reads MNHEY; CDR2 reads SVGEGT. The trim removed 4 bases at V and 4 bases at J, leaving 15 bases unmatched. This CDR3 spans 18 amino acids. CDR3 amino acids: CASSWGEGSGGSPDTQYF. CDR3 DNA sequence: TGTGCCAGCAGTTGGGGGGAGGGAAGCGGGGGGTCTCCAGATACGCAGTATTTT.

This rearrangement joins TRBV19 to TRBJ1-2, with TRBD1 matching 8 bases. CDR3 length: 13 amino acids. The germline V gene has CDR1 LNHDA and CDR2 SQIVND (reference sequence). With V trimmed by 3 bases and J by 7 bases, 4 bases remained unmatched. CDR3 protein: CASSIQGASGYTF. In DNA form, the CDR3 reads TGTGCCAGTAGTATCCAGGGGGCGTCTGGCTACACCTTC.

In its sample, this clone was seen a few times. The rearrangement joins TRBV7-2 to TRBJ2-7; D perhaps matches TRBD1 (6 bases). Germline values: CDR1 SGHTA, CDR2 FQGNSA. This CDR3 spans 15 amino acids. The germline V and J ends were trimmed by 5 bases and 5 bases, with 19 bases remaining between them. CDR3 region: CASSPSGRGKDEQYF. CDR3 in DNA: TGTGCCAGCAGCCCCAGTGGCAGGGGAAAGGACGAGCAGTACTTC. Variable domain in full (rest from reference TRBV7-2 and TRBJ2-7): GAGVSQSPSNKVTEKGKDVELRCDPISGHTALYWYRQSLGQGLEFLIYFQGNSAPDKSGLPSDRFSAERTGGSVSTLTIQRTQQEDSAVYLCASSPSGRGKDEQYFGPGTRLTVT.

This chain links TRBV21-1 with TRBJ2-5; the table's D call, TRBD1, has no DNA check behind it. TRBV21-1 is a pseudogene. This CDR3 is 13 amino acids long. The CDR3 reads CASSDNVGETQYF. CDR3 bases: TGTGCCAGCAGCGACAACGTGGGAGAGACCCAGTACTTC.

DNA for the CDR3: TGCAGCGTTGTCATACCAGGGGAAAGGGATGGCTACACCTTC. Protein: CSVVIPGERDGYTF. This chain joins TRBV29-1 and TRBJ1-2; D is perhaps TRBD1 (6 bases). Trimming left V 4 bases short and J 6 bases short, with 18 bases between. Per the germline V gene, CDR1 is SQVTM and CDR2 is ANQGSEA. This CDR3 is 14 amino acids long.

The chain links TRBV6-4 to TRBJ2-3; 7 bases match TRBD2. Germline lookup yields CDR1 MRHNA and CDR2 SNTAGT. The V and J ends lost 4 bases and 1 base, in that order; junction bases with no gene match: 2. This CDR3 is built from 14 residues. The CDR3 here is CASSAAGGTDTQYF. For the CDR3, the DNA is TGTGCCAGCAGTGCCGCGGGAGGCACAGATACGCAGTATTTT.

The rearrangement joins TRBV7-9 to TRBJ2-7; no reliable D call. Germline CDR1 and CDR2: SEHNR and FQNEAQ (reference sequence). There are 14 residues in the CDR3. V shed 5 bases and J shed 4 bases, with 15 bases lying between them. CDR3 protein: CASSPLHMVYEQYF. DNA of the CDR3: TGTGCCAGCAGCCCCCTCCACATGGTTTACGAGCAGTACTTC.

This clone showed up just once. The chain links TRBV20-1 to TRBJ2-5; D call uncertain. In germline, CDR1 is DFQATT, CDR2 SNEGSKA (reference sequence). The CDR3 consists of 11 residues. Between the trimmed V and J ends, which lost 3 bases and 5 bases, there was a span of 7 bases. The CDR3 bases are TGCAGTGCTAGTGAAAGCGAGACCCAGTACTTC. Translated, it gives CSASESETQYF.

V and J are TRBV9 and TRBJ2-3; a possible D gene is TRBD1 (6 bases). Trimming pared 0 bases from V and 6 bases from J, leaving 14 bases between. Per germline, CDR1 SGDLS and CDR2 YYNGEE. The CDR3 totals 15 residues. CDR3 sequence: CASSVVPMRGDTQYF. The CDR3 DNA sequence: TGTGCCAGCAGCGTAGTCCCCATGAGGGGGGATACGCAGTATTTT.

This chain links TRBV18 with TRBJ2-7; 8 nucleotides match TRBD1. The V gene's germline CDR1 is KGHSH and CDR2 LQKENI. The CDR3 runs to 13 residues. Trimming removed 3 bases from V and 2 bases from J; junction bases left unmatched: 0. As DNA, the CDR3 is TGTGCCAGCTCACCGGACAGGGCCTACGAGCAGTACTTC. Its translation: CASSPDRAYEQYF.

Details on this clone: Other DNA sequences within the sample encode an identical CDR3. The chain couples TRBV9 to TRBJ2-5; 15 positions agree with TRBD2. The CDR3 totals 16 residues. The V segment lost 2 bases and the J segment 3 bases; nucleotides outside the gene matches: 2. The germline V gene encodes CDR1 SGDLS and CDR2 YYNGEE. The CDR3 DNA reads as TGTGCCAGCAGCGTTGGACTAGCGGGGGGGAAAGAGACCCAGTACTTC. Translation: CASSVGLAGGKETQYF.

CDR3 DNA: TGTGCCAGTAGGGACTTCCAGGGGGGATACGAGCAGTACTTC. This encodes CASRDFQGGYEQYF. V usage is TRBV19 and J usage is TRBJ2-7, with TRBD1 as a possible D gene (7 bases). Germline V CDR1 and CDR2: LNHDA, SQIVND (reference sequence). This CDR3 has 14 amino acids. Trimming cost V 6 bases and J 4 bases, with 16 bases left between them.

The V call is TRBV9, the J call TRBJ2-6; TRBD2 agrees at 8 bases. V lost 0 bases, J lost 2 bases, and 7 bases stayed unmatched. CDR1 and CDR2 from the germline V gene are SGDLS and YYNGEE. The CDR3 has 18 residues. The CDR3 sequence: CASSVAREGLAGANVLTF. The CDR3, as DNA: TGTGCCAGCAGCGTAGCCCGGGAGGGCCTTGCTGGGGCCAACGTCCTGACTTTC.

This clone is a singleton in its sample. The chain is built from TRBV11-1 and TRBJ1-2, with D tentatively TRBD1 (6 bases). CDR1 and CDR2 (germline): SGHAT, FQDESV (reference sequence). The CDR3 spans 13 residues. Trimming cost V 4 bases and J 7 bases, with 13 bases left between them. The CDR3 spells CASSSRTGSGYTF. The CDR3 region has the DNA TGTGCCAGCAGCTCTCGAACAGGGAGTGGCTACACCTTC.

The chain carries TRBV19 and TRBJ2-7; 8 nucleotides align to TRBD2. This CDR3 has 15 residues. V gave up 1 base and J gave up 4 bases; unmatched junction bases: 6. CDR1 is LNHDA and CDR2 is SQIVND in the germline V gene (reference sequence). CDR3 residues: CASSIVSGRGYEQYF. The CDR3 DNA reads as TGTGCCAGTAGTATAGTAAGCGGGAGAGGGTACGAGCAGTACTTC.

The J gene is TRBJ1-3, the V gene TRBV7-9; 7 bases are shared with TRBD1. The germline V gene encodes CDR1 SEHNR and CDR2 FQNEAQ (reference sequence). This CDR3 contains 14 residues. With 5 bases clipped from V and 3 bases from J, the junction kept 4 bases outside the gene matches. The chain's CDR3 is CASSPGTVGNTIYF. The CDR3 nucleotides read TGTGCCAGCAGCCCAGGGACAGTTGGAAACACCATATATTTT.

The rearrangement uses TRBV4-3 and TRBJ2-3, with 10 bases fitting TRBD2. Germline V gene data show CDR1 as LGHNA and CDR2 as YSLEER. The CDR3 consists of 18 residues. The ends lost 3 bases at V and 3 bases at J; junction bases unmatched: 12. CDR3 sequence: CASSQGSGGAMLTDTQYF. For the CDR3, the DNA is TGCGCCAGCAGCCAGGGAAGCGGGGGGGCAATGTTGACAGATACGCAGTATTTT.

The chain carries TRBV29-1 and TRBJ2-7; TRBD2 matches at 11 bases. Germline CDR1 SQVTM, CDR2 ANQGSEA. V shed 4 bases and J 1 base; nucleotides not matched to a gene: 6. The CDR3 contains 15 residues. Written as DNA, the CDR3 is TGCAGCGTTGTTACTAGCGGGAGTCTATCCTACGAGCAGTACTTC. Amino acid sequence: CSVVTSGSLSYEQYF.

The chain has TRBV4-1 and TRBJ2-2; D is possibly TRBD2 (5 bases). The CDR3 totals 16 residues. Trimming stripped 5 bases from V and 5 bases from J, with 18 bases between. Germline V lookup: CDR1 MGHRA, CDR2 YSYEKL. The CDR3 here is CASSGRRGPETGELFF. CDR3 nucleotides: TGCGCCAGCAGCGGAAGGCGAGGGCCGGAGACCGGGGAGCTGTTTTTT.

This clone was seen a single time. This chain joins TRBV6-1 and TRBJ1-2; 7 nucleotides agree with TRBD1. V gave up 3 bases and J gave up 2 bases; unmatched junction bases: 3. The length of the CDR3 is 14 residues. Germline lookup yields CDR1 MNHNS and CDR2 SASEGT. In nucleotides, the CDR3 is TGTGCCAGCAGTGACGACAGGGTAAACTATGGCTACACCTTC. Protein: CASSDDRVNYGYTF.

The chain combines TRBV6-4 with TRBJ1-2; D is uncertain. CDR3 size: 16 residues. With 2 bases removed from V and 2 bases from J, the gap between germline ends came to 15 bases. Germline V CDR1 and CDR2: MRHNA, SNTAGT. CDR3: CASSDRGEEINYGYTF. The CDR3 region has the DNA TGTGCCAGCAGTGACCGGGGAGAAGAGATAAACTATGGCTACACCTTC.

The rearrangement joins TRBV5-4 to TRBJ2-7; 7 bases align to TRBD1. This CDR3 is built from 16 residues. V shed 4 bases and J 0 bases; nucleotides not matched to a gene: 10. Looked up from germline, CDR1 is SGHNT and CDR2 is YYREEE (reference sequence). The CDR3 DNA sequence: TGTGCCAGCAGCGCCGCACCGGACAGGTCCTCCTACGAGCAGTACTTC. This encodes CASSAAPDRSSYEQYF. Drawing the rest from reference TRBV5-4 and TRBJ2-7, the complete variable domain is ETGVTQSPTHLIKTRGQQVTLRCSSQSGHNTVSWYQQALGQGPQFIFQYYREEENGRGNFPPRFSGLQFPNYSSELNVNALELDDSALYLCASSAAPDRSSYEQYFGPGTRLTVT.